Given below is one T cell receptor beta chain in context. Antigen unknown. Germline and junction disagree at one end, which may indicate a read error. The template, about 500 ng total RNA, yielded TCR beta cDNA made with a constant-region primer. Construction of TCR beta libraries relied on three successive nested multiplex PCR rounds employing slightly modified ARM-PCR. The two initial PCR rounds, roughly 11 cycles each, used TRBV1-TRBV30 forward and C-beta reverse primers. TCRdb called the multiplex PCR reads again in MiXCR, with one record for every CDR3 protein. The sample holds fewer than 400,000 distinct CDR3 sequences, over 55% seen once. The CDR3 totals 12 residues. Germline V gene data show CDR1 as MNHEY and CDR2 as SVGEGT. The data were taken from a study of tumor-infiltrating lymphocytes in primary liver carcinoma. Background on the study: Among the tumors, stages were T1-T3 N0M0 and sizes roughly 4.2 to 11 cm. Sample yields of productive TCRbeta reads, ranging from roughly 3.65 to 7.5 million, were similar across tissue types. Study conclusions and caveats: Significantly larger top-250-clone fractions were found in tumors than in blood (p = 0.039). Compared with tumor region pairs, tumor-adjacent and tumor-blood pairs overlapped less.

The study extracted blood RNA from unsorted whole blood and also extracted germline DNA. The sequencing input was peripheral blood. The receptor's source is a man in his forties with primary liver carcinoma and hepatitis B virus infection. The chain couples TRBV6-2 or TRBV6-3 to TRBJ2-1, with 7 bases lining up with TRBD2. CDR3 region: CAIRREYNEQFF. The CDR3 nucleotides are TGTGCCATCCGGCGGGAGTACAATGAACAGTTCTTC.